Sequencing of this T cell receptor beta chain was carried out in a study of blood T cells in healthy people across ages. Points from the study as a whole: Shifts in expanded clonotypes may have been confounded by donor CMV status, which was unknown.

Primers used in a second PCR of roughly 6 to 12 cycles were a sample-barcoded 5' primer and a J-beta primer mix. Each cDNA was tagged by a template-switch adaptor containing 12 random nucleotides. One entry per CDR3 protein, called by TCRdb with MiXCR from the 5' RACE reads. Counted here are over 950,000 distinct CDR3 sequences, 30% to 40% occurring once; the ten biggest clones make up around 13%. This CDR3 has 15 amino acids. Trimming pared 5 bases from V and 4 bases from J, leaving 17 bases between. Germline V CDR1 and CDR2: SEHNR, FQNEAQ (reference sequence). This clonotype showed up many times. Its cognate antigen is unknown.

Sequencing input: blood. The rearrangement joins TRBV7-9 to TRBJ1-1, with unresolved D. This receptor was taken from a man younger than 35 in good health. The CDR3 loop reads CASSPKPGDRTEAFF. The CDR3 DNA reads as TGTGCCAGCAGCCCTAAGCCGGGTGATCGCACTGAAGCTTTCTTT. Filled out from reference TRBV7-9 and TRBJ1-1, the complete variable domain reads DTGVSQNPRHKITKRGQNVTFRCDPISEHNRLYWYRQTLGQGPEFLTYFQNEAQLEKSRLLSDRFSAERPKGSFSTLEIQRTEQGDSAMYLCASSPKPGDRTEAFFGQGTRLTVV.